This record looks at one T cell receptor (beta chain) sequence and its context. Antigen: not known. The source of the sample is a study of blood T cells in healthy people across ages. General study results and limits: Without sorted subsets, naive and antigen-experienced compartments could not be conclusively compared. Naive CD4+ cell counts and diversity both ran higher in long-lived than in aged donors.

Per germline, CDR1 DFQATT and CDR2 SNEGSKA (reference sequence). The length of the CDR3 is 16 residues. V was trimmed by 0 bases and J by 1 base, leaving 12 bases between them. Researchers isolated at least 6.5 million PBMCs per sample. Sample-barcoded 5' priming and a J-beta primer mix drove a second PCR of 7 to 11 cycles. Researchers report that a template-switch adaptor with 12 random nucleotides tagged each cDNA molecule. TCRdb re-analysed the 5' RACE reads in MiXCR, keeping a single row per CDR3 protein. The sample includes approximately 1,100,000 distinct CDR3 sequences, 35% to 50% of them seen just once.

The rearrangement joins TRBV20-1 to TRBJ2-2; D may be TRBD1 (7 bases). Material: blood. The receptor was derived from a woman aged 60-75 years in good health. The CDR3, as DNA: TGCAGTGCTAGAGACCGCAGGGGGGTGAACACCGGGGAGCTGTTTTTT. Translation: CSARDRRGVNTGELFF.